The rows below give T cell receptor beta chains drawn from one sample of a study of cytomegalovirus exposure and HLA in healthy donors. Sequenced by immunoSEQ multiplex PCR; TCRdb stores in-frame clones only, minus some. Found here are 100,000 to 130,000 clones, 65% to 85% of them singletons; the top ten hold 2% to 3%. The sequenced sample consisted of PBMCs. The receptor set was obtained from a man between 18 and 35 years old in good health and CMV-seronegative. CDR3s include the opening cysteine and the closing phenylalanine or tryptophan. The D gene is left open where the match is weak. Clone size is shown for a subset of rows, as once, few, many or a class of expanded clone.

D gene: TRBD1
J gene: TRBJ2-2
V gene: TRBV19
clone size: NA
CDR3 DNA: TGTGCCAGTAGCCGACAGGGCCTCACCGGGGAGCTGTTTTTT
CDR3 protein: CASSRQGLTGELFF

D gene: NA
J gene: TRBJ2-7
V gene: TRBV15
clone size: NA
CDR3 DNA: TGTGCCACCAGCCCCCGGGATGGCGGGACCTACGAGCAGTACTTC
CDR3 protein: CATSPRDGGTYEQYF

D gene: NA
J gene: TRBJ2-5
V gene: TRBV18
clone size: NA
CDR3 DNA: TGTGCCAGCTCACCGAATCGGAGGGCGGGTGAGACCCAGTACTTC
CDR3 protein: CASSPNRRAGETQYF

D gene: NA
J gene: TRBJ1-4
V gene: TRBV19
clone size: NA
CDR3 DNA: TGTGCCAGTAGTGAGTCGCAGGGGTGGAACGAAAAACTGTTTTTT
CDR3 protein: CASSESQGWNEKLFF

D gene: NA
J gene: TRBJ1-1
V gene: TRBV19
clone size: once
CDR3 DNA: TGTGCCAGTAGTATCTCACAGAACACTGAAGCTTTCTTT
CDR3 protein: CASSISQNTEAFF

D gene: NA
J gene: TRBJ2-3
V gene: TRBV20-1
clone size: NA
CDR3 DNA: TGCAGTGCCGGTCGGGTAGATACGCAGTATTTT
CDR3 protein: CSAGRVDTQYF

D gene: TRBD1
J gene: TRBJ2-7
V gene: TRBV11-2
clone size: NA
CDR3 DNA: TGTGCCAGCAGCTTAAGGGACAGGGAGTACGAGCAGTACTTC
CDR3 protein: CASSLRDREYEQYF

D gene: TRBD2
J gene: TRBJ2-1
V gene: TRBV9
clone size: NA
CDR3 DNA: TGTGCCAGCAGCGTAGCTCCGGGGGGGGCGGGCAATGAGCAGTTCTTC
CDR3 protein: CASSVAPGGAGNEQFF

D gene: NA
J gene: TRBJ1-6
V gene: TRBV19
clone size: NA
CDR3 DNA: TGTGCCAGTAGGGACATCCCGAAGGGTGATTCACCCCTCCACTTT
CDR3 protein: CASRDIPKGDSPLHF

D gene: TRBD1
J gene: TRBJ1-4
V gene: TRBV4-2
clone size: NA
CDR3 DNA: TGTGCCAGCAGCCCACAGGGGAATGAAAAACTGTTTTTT
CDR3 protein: CASSPQGNEKLFF

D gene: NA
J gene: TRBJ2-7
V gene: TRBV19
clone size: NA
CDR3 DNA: TGTGCCAGTAGTACGTCCGGCAGGGCCCAACTCGGGGGCGAGCAGTACTTC
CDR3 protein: CASSTSGRAQLGGEQYF

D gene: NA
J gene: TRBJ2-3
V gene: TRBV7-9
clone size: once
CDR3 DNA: TGTGCCAGCAGCTTGGCGGGGGCCCGCACAGATACGCAGTATTTT
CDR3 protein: CASSLAGARTDTQYF

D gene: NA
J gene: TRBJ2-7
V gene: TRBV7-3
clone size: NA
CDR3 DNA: TGTGCCAGCAGCTCGACAGAGGCCGAGCAGTACTTC
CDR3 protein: CASSSTEAEQYF

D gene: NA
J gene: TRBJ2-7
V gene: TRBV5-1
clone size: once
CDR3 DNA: TGCGCCAGCAGCTCCTCGAACGGGACTCTCCCCCTCTACGAGCAGTACTTC
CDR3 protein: CASSSSNGTLPLYEQYF

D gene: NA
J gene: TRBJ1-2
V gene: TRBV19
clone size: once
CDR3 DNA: TGTGCCAGTAGTCTCCAGACAGGAGGCTATGGCTACACCTTC
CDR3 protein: CASSLQTGGYGYTF

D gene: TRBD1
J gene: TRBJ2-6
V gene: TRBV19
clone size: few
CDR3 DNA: TGTGCCAGTAGGTGGACAGGTGGGGCCAACGTCCTGACTTTC
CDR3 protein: CASRWTGGANVLTF

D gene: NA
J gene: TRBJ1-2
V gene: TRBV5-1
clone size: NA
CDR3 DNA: TGCGCCAGCAAAGTCAGGGCCGGTGGCTACACCTTC
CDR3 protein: CASKVRAGGYTF

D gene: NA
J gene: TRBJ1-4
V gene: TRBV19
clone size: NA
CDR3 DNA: TGTGCCAGTAGCGCAGAGGGCTTTGCAACTAATGAAAAACTGTTTTTT
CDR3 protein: CASSAEGFATNEKLFF

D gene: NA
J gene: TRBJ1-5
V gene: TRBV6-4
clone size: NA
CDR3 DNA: TGTGCCAGCAGTCCCGAAGCGGGGAGCAATCAGCCCCAGCATTTT
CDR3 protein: CASSPEAGSNQPQHF

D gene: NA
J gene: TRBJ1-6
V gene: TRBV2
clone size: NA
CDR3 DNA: TGTGCCAGCGGTCAGTCGAATTCACCCCTCCACTTT
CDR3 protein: CASGQSNSPLHF

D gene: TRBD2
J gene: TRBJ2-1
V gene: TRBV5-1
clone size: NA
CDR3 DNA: TGCGCCAGCAGCTTGCGGGGGGGCCCTCTAAGGAATGAGCAGTTCTTC
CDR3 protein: CASSLRGGPLRNEQFF

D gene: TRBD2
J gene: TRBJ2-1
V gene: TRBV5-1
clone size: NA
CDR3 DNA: TGCGCCAGCAGCTCGACTAGCGGGGGGTTCAATGAGCAGTTCTTC
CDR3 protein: CASSSTSGGFNEQFF

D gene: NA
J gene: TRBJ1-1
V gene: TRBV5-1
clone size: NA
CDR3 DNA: TGCGCCAGCAGCTTGGGACTGTGGTTGAACACTGAAGCTTTCTTT
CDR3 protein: CASSLGLWLNTEAFF

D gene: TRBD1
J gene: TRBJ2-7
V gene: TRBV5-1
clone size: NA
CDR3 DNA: TGCGCCAGCACCGGGACAGGGGAGTCGGACGAGCAGTACTTC
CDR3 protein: CASTGTGESDEQYF

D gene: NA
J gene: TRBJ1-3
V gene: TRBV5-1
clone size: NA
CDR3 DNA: TGCGCCAGCAGCTTCCAGACAGCGGGAAACACCATATATTTT
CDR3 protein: CASSFQTAGNTIYF

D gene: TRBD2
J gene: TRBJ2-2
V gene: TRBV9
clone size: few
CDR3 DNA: TGTGCCAGCAGCCCCGGGACTAGTGACACCGGGGAGCTGTTTTTT
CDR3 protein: CASSPGTSDTGELFF

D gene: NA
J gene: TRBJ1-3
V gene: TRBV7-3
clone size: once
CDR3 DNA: TGTGCCAGCAGCTTCGACGGGAACTCTGGAAACACCATATATTTT
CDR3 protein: CASSFDGNSGNTIYF

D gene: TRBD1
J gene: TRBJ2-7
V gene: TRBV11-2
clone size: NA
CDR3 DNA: TGTGCCAGCAGCTTCGAAAGGGGGCACTACGAGCAGTACTTC
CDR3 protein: CASSFERGHYEQYF

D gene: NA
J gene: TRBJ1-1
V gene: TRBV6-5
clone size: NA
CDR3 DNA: TGTGCCAGCAGTCGAACAGGGAAGAACACTGAAGCTTTCTTT
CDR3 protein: CASSRTGKNTEAFF